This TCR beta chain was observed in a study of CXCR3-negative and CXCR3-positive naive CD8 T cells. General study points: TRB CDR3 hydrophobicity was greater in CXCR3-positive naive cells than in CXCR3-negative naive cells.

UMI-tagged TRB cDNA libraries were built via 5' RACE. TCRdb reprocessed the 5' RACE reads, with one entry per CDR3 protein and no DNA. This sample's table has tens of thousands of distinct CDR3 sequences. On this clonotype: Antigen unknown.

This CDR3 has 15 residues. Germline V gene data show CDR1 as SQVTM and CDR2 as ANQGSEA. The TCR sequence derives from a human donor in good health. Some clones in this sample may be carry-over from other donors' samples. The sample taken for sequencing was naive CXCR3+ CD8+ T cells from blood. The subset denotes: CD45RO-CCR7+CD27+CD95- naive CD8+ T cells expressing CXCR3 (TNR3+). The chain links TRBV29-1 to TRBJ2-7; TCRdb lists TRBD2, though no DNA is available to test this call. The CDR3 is CSVEFEGLVEYEQYF.